What follows describes a single TCR beta chain. Per the authors' pipeline: Amplification from reference gene primers served as the basis for estimated nucleated cell counts. Clones were read by immunoSEQ multiplex PCR, and TCRdb kept only the in-frame ones, dropping some. The D gene and trimming were derived from the DNA, and the V and J assignments and clone size from that table. The sample has some 310,000 clones, around 91% seen once. This specimen belongs to a study of blood T cell repertoires in COVID-19. The overall study: Specimens from acute and convalescent COVID-19 originated in the United States, Italy and Spain.

V dropped 0 bases and J dropped 1 base, with 12 bases sitting between them. Germline CDR1 and CDR2: LNHDA and SQIVND (reference sequence). The CDR3 is made up of 16 amino acids. Sequencing was carried out using peripheral blood. The sequence came from a woman aged 40 to 50 with COVID-19, enrolled during active disease. The V and J genes are TRBV19 and TRBJ1-1, with D possibly matching TRBD1 (5 bases). The CDR3 protein is CASSIEHGGRNTEAFF. CDR3 coding DNA: TGTGCCAGTAGTATAGAACACGGGGGACGGAACACTGAAGCTTTCTTT.